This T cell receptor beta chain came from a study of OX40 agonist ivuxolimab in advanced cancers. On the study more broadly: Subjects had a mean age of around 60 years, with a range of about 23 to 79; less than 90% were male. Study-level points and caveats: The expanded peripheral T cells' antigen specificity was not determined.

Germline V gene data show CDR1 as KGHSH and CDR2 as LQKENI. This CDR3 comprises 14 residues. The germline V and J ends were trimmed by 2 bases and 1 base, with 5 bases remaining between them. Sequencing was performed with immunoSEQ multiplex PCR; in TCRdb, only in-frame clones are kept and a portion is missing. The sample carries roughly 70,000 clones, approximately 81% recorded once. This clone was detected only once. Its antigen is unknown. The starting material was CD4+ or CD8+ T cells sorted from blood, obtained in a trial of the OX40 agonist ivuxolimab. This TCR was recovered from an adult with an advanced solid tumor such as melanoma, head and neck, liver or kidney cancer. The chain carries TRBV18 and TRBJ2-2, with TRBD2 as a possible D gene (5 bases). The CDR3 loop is CASSPTRNTGELFF. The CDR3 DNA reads TGTGCCAGCTCACCAACTAGGAACACCGGGGAGCTGTTTTTT.